This T cell receptor (beta chain) came from a study of cytomegalovirus exposure and HLA in healthy donors. Findings of the study overall: Across donors, presence/absence analyses took sequencing depth to be roughly uniform.

Points on this clone: Its target is unknown.

The CDR3 spans 16 residues. The germline V gene has CDR1 SGHNT and CDR2 YYREEE (reference sequence). The V and J ends lost 0 bases and 7 bases, in that order; junction bases with no gene match: 7. At sampling all donors were nominally healthy, likely with unrecorded immune exposures. The primer mix had 60 Vbeta and 13 Jbeta primers. Repertoires were generated with immunoSEQ multiplex PCR, while TCRdb's copy carries only in-frame clones and drops some. The sample shows about 190,000 clones, about four fifths of them seen only once. This receptor was obtained from a man in his forties in good health and CMV-seropositive. Material: PBMCs. The chain uses TRBV5-4 and TRBJ2-1; 10 nucleotides match TRBD2. CDR3 in amino acids: CASSLGTLAGMNEQFF. CDR3 bases: TGTGCCAGCAGCTTGGGAACACTAGCGGGAATGAATGAGCAGTTCTTC.